The entry below gives a single TCR beta chain sequence along with its context. What it recognizes is unknown. This sample is drawn from a study of PD-1 blockade in mismatch repair-deficient tumors. As for the study in general: Enrolled about 2013-2016, patients had progressing, pretreated mismatch repair-deficient cancers of 12 to 13 types.

Some clones are missing from TCRdb's copy, which holds only in-frame ones; the method was immunoSEQ multiplex PCR. Of roughly 14,000 clones in the sample, roughly nine tenths are singletons; the top ten hold approximately 4.3%. Looked up from germline, CDR1 is SGHTA and CDR2 is FQGNSA. The CDR3 loop spans 13 amino acids. Trimming removed 3 bases from V and 3 bases from J, with 9 bases in between. Noted time point: approximately ten-day in vitro stimulation with candidate neoantigen peptide 6. TCRs were sequenced from a few patients responding to pembrolizumab. Six or seven ELISpot-reactive neoantigen peptides each drove a roughly 9-day in vitro stimulation. Baseline for clone expansion was a parallel culture with no peptide.

This TCR was recovered from an adult with mismatch repair-deficient cancer. The chain recombines TRBV7-2 with TRBJ2-7, with no clear D. The sample here was cells cultured in vitro, taken from a patient treated with pembrolizumab. The CDR3 loop reads CASSFSSFYEQYF. CDR3 DNA: TGTGCCAGCAGCTTCTCCTCGTTCTACGAGCAGTACTTC. Combining the CDR3 with reference TRBV7-2 and TRBJ2-7 gives the whole variable domain GAGVSQSPSNKVTEKGKDVELRCDPISGHTALYWYRQSLGQGLEFLIYFQGNSAPDKSGLPSDRFSAERTGGSVSTLTIQRTQQEDSAVYLCASSFSSFYEQYFGPGTRLTVT.